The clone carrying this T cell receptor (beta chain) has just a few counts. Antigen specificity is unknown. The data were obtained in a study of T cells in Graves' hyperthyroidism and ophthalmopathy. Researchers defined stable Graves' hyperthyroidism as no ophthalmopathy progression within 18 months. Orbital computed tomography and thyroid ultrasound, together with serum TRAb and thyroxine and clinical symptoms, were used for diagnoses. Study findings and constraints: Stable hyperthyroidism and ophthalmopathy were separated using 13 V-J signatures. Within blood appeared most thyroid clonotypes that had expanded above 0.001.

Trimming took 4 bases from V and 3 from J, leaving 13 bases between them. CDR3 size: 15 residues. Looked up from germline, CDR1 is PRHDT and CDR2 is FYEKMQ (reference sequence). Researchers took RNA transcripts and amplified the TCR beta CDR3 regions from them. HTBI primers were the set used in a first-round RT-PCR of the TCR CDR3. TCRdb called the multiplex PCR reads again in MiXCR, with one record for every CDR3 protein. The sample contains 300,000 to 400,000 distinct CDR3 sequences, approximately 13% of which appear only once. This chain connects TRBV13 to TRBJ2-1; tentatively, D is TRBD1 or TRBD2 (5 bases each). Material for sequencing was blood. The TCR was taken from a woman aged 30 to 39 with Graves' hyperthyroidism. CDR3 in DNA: TGTGCCAGCAGCTCGGGGCTCCTTCGCTACAATGAGCAGTTCTTC. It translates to CASSSGLLRYNEQFF.